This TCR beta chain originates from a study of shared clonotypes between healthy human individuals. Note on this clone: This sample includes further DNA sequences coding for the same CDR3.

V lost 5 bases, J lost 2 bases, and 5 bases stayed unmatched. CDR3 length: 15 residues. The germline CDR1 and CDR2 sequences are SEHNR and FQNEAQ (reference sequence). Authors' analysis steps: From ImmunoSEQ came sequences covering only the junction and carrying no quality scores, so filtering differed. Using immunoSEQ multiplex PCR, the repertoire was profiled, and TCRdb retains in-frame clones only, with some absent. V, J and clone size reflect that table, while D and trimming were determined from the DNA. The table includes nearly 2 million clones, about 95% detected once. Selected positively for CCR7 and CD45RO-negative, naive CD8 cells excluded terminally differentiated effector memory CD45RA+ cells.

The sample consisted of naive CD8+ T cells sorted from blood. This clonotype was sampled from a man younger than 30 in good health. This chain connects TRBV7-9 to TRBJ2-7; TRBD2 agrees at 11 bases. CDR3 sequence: CASSPGTSGTYEQYF. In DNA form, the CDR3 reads TGTGCCAGCAGCCCCGGGACTAGCGGAACCTACGAGCAGTACTTC.